This TCR beta chain is from a study of sequential checkpoint blockade in melanoma. For the study at large: Maintenance nivolumab came after either treatment sequence.

Only in-frame clones appear in the TCRdb table, and some are missing; sequencing was by immunoSEQ multiplex PCR. The top ten clones hold roughly 5% of a sample with about 18,000 clones, roughly 73% of them seen once. The V gene's germline CDR1 is SGHNT and CDR2 YENEEA. This CDR3 is built from 16 residues. The V end lost 6 bases, the J end lost 0 bases, and 15 bases lay between the germline ends. The treatment is: randomized to nivolumab then ipilimumab (arm A) or the reverse (arm B). None of the patients previously received DNA-damaging chemotherapy. Sequencing used tumor tissue (inferred from file names), obtained from a patient given nivolumab and ipilimumab in sequence. This sequence joins TRBV11-3 and TRBJ1-5; D unresolved. This receptor was obtained from a human donor with melanoma. The CDR3 DNA sequence: TGTGCCAGCAGTGGGTTGTACGTAAATAGCAATCAGCCCCAGCATTTT. Translating it yields CASSGLYVNSNQPQHF.